This TCR beta chain was captured in a study of cytomegalovirus exposure and HLA in healthy donors. Overall study context: In an early release, HLA-typed donors contributed some 82 million unique TCR sequences.

Study-level results: Many donors shared some public TCRs, even though most TCR sequences were rare. Later examination showed HLA-associated TCR beta chains had greater clonal expansion than equally common others. About 87% or about 30% of the time was how often most TCR beta V segments were productive, according to an earlier analysis.

V lost 6 bases, J lost 14 bases, and 10 bases stayed unmatched. From germline, CDR1 is MDHEN and CDR2 SYDVKM. The CDR3 is made up of 13 amino acids. Primers for the PCR totalled 60 Vbeta and 13 Jbeta. Produced via immunoSEQ multiplex PCR; TCRdb's table is partial and in-frame only. The sample has about 98,000 clones, around four fifths seen once; the top ten hold under 4.5%. As to this clone: Its antigen is not identified.

This TCR was recovered from a female donor in good health and CMV-seropositive. The J gene is TRBJ2-1, the V gene TRBV28; 10 bases are a match to TRBD2. The sample comprised PBMCs. This chain's CDR3 is CASRSLAGAVKFF. CDR3 nucleotide sequence: TGTGCCAGCAGGTCTCTAGCGGGAGCCGTCAAGTTCTTC. The entire variable domain, with the rest obtained from reference TRBV28 and TRBJ2-1, is as follows: DVKVTQSSRYLVKRTGEKVFLECVQDMDHENMFWYRQDPGLGLRLIYFSYDVKMKEKGDIPEGYSVSREKKERFSLILESASTNQTSMYLCASRSLAGAVKFFGPGTRLTVL.